Shown below are 4 T cell receptor beta chains from a single sample sequenced in a study of blood T cell repertoires in COVID-19. Profiled with immunoSEQ multiplex PCR; TCRdb holds only in-frame clones, not every one. The sample shows about 200,000 clones, under 85% of them seen only once. Sequencing used peripheral blood. The receptor source for this set is a woman older than 75 with COVID-19, enrolled during active disease.

V and J are TRBV11-3 and TRBJ2-2, with D unclear. Germline values: CDR1 SGHNT, CDR2 YENEEA. V lost 1 base to trimming and J lost 2 bases, with 5 bases between them. This CDR3 contains 14 residues. As DNA, the CDR3 is TGTGCCAGCAGCTTAGCAGAAAACACCGGGGAGCTGTTTTTT. As protein: CASSLAENTGELFF.

The chain carries TRBV23-1 and TRBJ1-5; the D is unclear. TRBV23-1 is treated as an ORF (open reading frame) with a function not yet certain. The V end was cut by 6 bases, the J end by 0 bases, with 12 bases between. The CDR3 is 15 residues long. This CDR3 is CASSPREGSNQPQHF. CDR3 nucleotides: TGCGCCAGCAGCCCCCGAGAGGGTAGCAATCAGCCCCAGCATTTT.

This chain connects TRBV6-5 to TRBJ1-2, with D perhaps TRBD1 (5 bases). CDR1 MNHEY and CDR2 SVGAGI come from the germline V gene. V lost 8 bases and J 10 bases, leaving 20 bases between the germline ends. There are 13 residues in the CDR3. The CDR3 region has the DNA TGTGCCAGCCGCAGGGCCTCCGCTTTTGACTACACCTTC. Translated: CASRRASAFDYTF.

The sample holds a few counts of this clone. V is TRBV2 and J is TRBJ2-7, with a possible D match to TRBD2 (5 bases). CDR1 is SNHLY, CDR2 FYNNEI, per germline. This CDR3 has 12 residues. V lost 3 bases and J lost 6, with 9 bases in between. The CDR3 sequence is CASSEEVSEQYF. Here the CDR3 DNA reads TGTGCCAGCAGTGAGGAGGTCTCCGAGCAGTACTTC.